Given below is one T cell receptor (beta chain) in context. CDR1 is SGHRS, CDR2 YFSETQ, per germline. V was clipped by 4 bases and J by 2 bases, with 12 bases between them. CDR3 length: 14 residues. This record comes from a study of cytomegalovirus exposure and HLA in healthy donors. The primer mix had 60 Vbeta and 13 Jbeta primers. Generated by immunoSEQ multiplex PCR, the TCRdb table keeps only in-frame clones and is missing some. The sample carries fewer than 200,000 clones, around 75% recorded once. This sequence joins TRBV5-1 and TRBJ1-2, with D hard to call. This TCR came from a woman in her 30s in good health and CMV-seronegative. The specimen sequenced was PBMCs. The CDR3 sequence: CASSRLRENYGYTF. The CDR3 DNA reads TGCGCCAGCAGCCGGCTTAGGGAGAACTATGGCTACACCTTC.